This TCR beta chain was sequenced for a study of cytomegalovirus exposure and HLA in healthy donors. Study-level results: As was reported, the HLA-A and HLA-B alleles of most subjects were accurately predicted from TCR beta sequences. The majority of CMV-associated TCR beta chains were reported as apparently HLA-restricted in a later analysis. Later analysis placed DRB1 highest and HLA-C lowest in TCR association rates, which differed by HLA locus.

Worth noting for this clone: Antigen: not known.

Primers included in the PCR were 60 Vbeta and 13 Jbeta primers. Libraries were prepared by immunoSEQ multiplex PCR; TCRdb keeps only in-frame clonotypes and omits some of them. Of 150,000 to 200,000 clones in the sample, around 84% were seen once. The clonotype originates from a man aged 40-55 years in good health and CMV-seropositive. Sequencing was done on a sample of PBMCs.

In nucleotides, the CDR3 is TGTGCCACCGAGGGGGGGCTTGGGGAGACCCAGTACTTC. Translation gives CATEGGLGETQYF. The chain couples TRBV15 to TRBJ2-5; D possibly corresponds to TRBD2 (7 bases). The V and J ends lost 8 bases and 5 bases respectively, with 15 bases between them. Germline V lookup: CDR1 LNHNV, CDR2 YYDKDF (reference sequence). This CDR3 is built from 13 residues.